The subject of this entry is one T cell receptor beta chain. These data come from a study of blood T cells in healthy people across ages. This CDR3 comprises 14 residues. Germline CDR1 and CDR2: LGHDT and YNNKEL (reference sequence). V lost 6 bases to trimming and J lost 4 bases, with 14 bases between them. PCR was performed a second time for roughly 7 to 12 cycles using a sample-barcoded 5' primer and a J-beta primer mix. Via MiXCR, TCRdb re-called the 5' RACE reads, giving one row per CDR3 protein. The data hold 750,000 to 950,000 distinct CDR3 sequences, with 25% to 35% observed a single time. This sample also appeared in a second study, on T cells of mothers and their children.

The chain combines TRBV3-1 with TRBJ2-3; D is unclear. Input material: blood. The sequence was obtained from a woman in her 40s in good health. The CDR3: CASRDHETADTQYF. CDR3 coding DNA: TGTGCCAGCAGGGATCATGAGACGGCAGATACGCAGTATTTT.